The rows below give T cell receptor beta chains drawn from one sample of a study of human T cells and chemical hapten exposure. TCRdb ran MiXCR on the RACE reads and lists one entry per CDR3 protein. In the table there are tens of thousands of distinct CDR3 sequences, 8% to 10% of which are singletons. Material: whole blood, obtained in connection with sensitization to the hapten diphenylcyclopropenone (DPC). Every receptor here comes from a man between 40 and 49 years old with alopecia areata. Some clones in this sample may be carry-over from other donors' samples. CDR3s include the opening cysteine and the closing phenylalanine or tryptophan. D genes are given only for firm matches. Some rows mark clone size as missing; the rest say once, few, many or name a class of expanded clone.

V gene	D gene	J gene	clone size	CDR3 protein	CDR3 DNA
TRBV29-1	TRBD1	TRBJ1-2	NA	CSVEVDREYDGYTF	TGCAGCGTTGAAGTTGACAGGGAGTACGATGGCTACACCTTC
TRBV29-1	TRBD2	TRBJ2-1	NA	CSVTGLAGNEQFF	TGCAGCGTGACGGGACTAGCGGGAAATGAGCAGTTCTTC
TRBV28	NA	TRBJ2-7	many	CASSFEAAYIPYEQYF	TGTGCCAGCAGTTTTGAGGCAGCCTATATTCCCTACGAGCAGTACTTC
TRBV10-3	TRBD1	TRBJ1-1	many	CAISAGTASPEAFF	TGTGCCATCAGTGCCGGGACAGCCTCCCCTGAAGCTTTCTTT
TRBV2	NA	TRBJ2-3	many	CASSDRVVSTDTQYF	TGTGCCAGCAGTGACCGGGTCGTTAGCACAGATACGCAGTATTTT
TRBV28	NA	TRBJ2-1	few	CASSLVERPNEQFF	TGTGCCAGCAGTTTGGTGGAGAGGCCCAATGAGCAGTTCTTC
TRBV2	NA	TRBJ2-5	NA	CASKGETQYF	TGTGCCAGCAAGGGAGAGACCCAGTACTTC
TRBV7-2	TRBD1	TRBJ1-5	NA	CASSTTGGASQPQHF	TGTGCCAGCAGCACAACAGGGGGCGCATCTCAGCCCCAGCATTTT
TRBV6-6	NA	TRBJ1-1	NA	CASRVGDTEAFF	TGTGCCAGCAGGGTTGGGGACACTGAAGCTTTCTTT
TRBV29-1	NA	TRBJ2-3	few	CSVEGSRDTQYF	TGCAGCGTGGAGGGGAGTCGCGATACGCAGTATTTT
TRBV28	TRBD2	TRBJ2-3	NA	CASRPTLAGVTDTQYF	TGTGCCAGCAGGCCAACACTAGCGGGAGTAACAGATACGCAGTATTTT
TRBV28	TRBD1	TRBJ1-3	many	CASNPRDRVVYSGNTIYF	TGTGCCAGCAACCCCCGGGACAGGGTAGTTTATTCTGGAAACACCATATATTTT
TRBV28	TRBD2	TRBJ2-3	NA	CASSGTSATTDTQYF	TGTGCCAGCAGCGGGACTAGCGCGACCACAGATACGCAGTATTTT
TRBV3-1	NA	TRBJ2-1	NA	CASSHLLATNEQFF	TGTGCCAGCAGCCACCTACTAGCTACCAATGAGCAGTTCTTC
TRBV28	TRBD1	TRBJ2-3	many	CASNYRDRELHTDTQYF	TGTGCCAGCAACTACCGGGACAGGGAACTACACACAGATACGCAGTATTTT
TRBV29-1	NA	TRBJ2-7	few	CSVIIPGYEQYF	TGCAGCGTCATTATACCGGGCTACGAGCAGTACTTC
TRBV28	NA	TRBJ1-1	few	CASSKGSTEAFF	TGTGCCAGCAGCAAAGGTAGCACTGAAGCTTTCTTT
TRBV5-1	TRBD1	TRBJ1-1	few	CASSLGQGMNTEAFF	TGCGCCAGCAGCTTGGGACAGGGAATGAACACTGAAGCTTTCTTT
TRBV7-3	NA	TRBJ2-5	few	CASSSPSKVQYQETQYF	TGTGCCAGCAGCTCCCCATCAAAAGTCCAGTACCAAGAGACCCAGTACTTC
TRBV9	TRBD2	TRBJ2-2	NA	CASTRTSGSGTGELFF	TGTGCCAGCACCCGGACTAGCGGGAGTGGTACCGGGGAGCTGTTTTTT
TRBV29-1	NA	TRBJ2-3	many	CSVSPYSDDTQYF	TGCAGCGTGTCCCCCTACTCTGATGATACGCAGTATTTT
TRBV27	TRBD2	TRBJ2-1	few	CASRAGGNLNEQFF	TGTGCCAGCCGGGCGGGAGGGAATCTCAATGAGCAGTTCTTC
TRBV9	NA	TRBJ2-5	few	CASSLGLQETQYF	TGTGCCAGCAGCCTGGGACTTCAAGAGACCCAGTACTTC
TRBV5-1	TRBD2	TRBJ2-3	few	CASRRGLASTDTQYF	TGCGCCAGCAGACGTGGACTAGCTAGCACAGATACGCAGTATTTT
TRBV7-3	NA	TRBJ2-4	NA	CASSLTYRVYGGKNIQYF	TGTGCCAGCAGCTTAACGTACCGGGTTTATGGGGGCAAAAACATTCAGTACTTC
TRBV15	TRBD1	TRBJ1-6	many	CATSRSGTANSPLHF	TGTGCCACCAGCAGATCCGGGACAGCTAATTCACCCCTCCACTTT
TRBV7-8	NA	TRBJ2-1	many	CASSSGMGYNEQFF	TGTGCCAGCAGCTCAGGAATGGGGTACAATGAGCAGTTCTTC
TRBV28	TRBD1	TRBJ1-5	NA	CASSYRGPSNQPQHF	TGTGCCAGCAGTTACAGGGGCCCCAGCAATCAGCCCCAGCATTTT
TRBV7-6	NA	TRBJ2-2	NA	CASSLSTAGELFF	TGTGCCAGCAGCTTATCGACAGCCGGGGAGCTGTTTTTT
TRBV5-4	NA	TRBJ1-3	NA	CASSTGIGNTIYF	TGTGCCAGCAGCACCGGGATTGGAAACACCATATATTTT
TRBV20-1	NA	TRBJ2-5	NA	CSASTLADQETQYF	TGCAGTGCTAGCACATTAGCGGATCAAGAGACCCAGTACTTC
TRBV19	TRBD1	TRBJ2-2	many	CASSIDRTGANTGELFF	TGTGCCAGTAGTATAGACCGGACAGGGGCGAACACCGGGGAGCTGTTTTTT
TRBV27	TRBD1	TRBJ2-7	NA	CASSLARTGGGSYEQYF	TGTGCCAGCAGTTTAGCAAGGACAGGGGGTGGGTCCTACGAGCAGTACTTC
TRBV5-6	NA	TRBJ1-4	NA	CASSLDKEKLFF	TGTGCCAGCAGCCTGGACAAGGAAAAACTGTTTTTT
TRBV12-5	NA	TRBJ1-2	many	CASGPGTDYGYTF	TGTGCTAGTGGTCCCGGGACCGACTATGGCTACACCTTC
TRBV14	NA	TRBJ2-2	many	CASSQVSGELFF	TGTGCCAGCAGCCAAGTATCCGGGGAGCTGTTTTTT
TRBV5-5	NA	TRBJ2-1	NA	CASSLALFSYNEQFF	TGTGCCAGCAGCTTGGCTCTGTTCTCCTACAATGAGCAGTTCTTC
TRBV19	NA	TRBJ2-1	many	CASSIAGTVWFF	TGTGCCAGTAGTATTGCGGGGACAGTTTGGTTCTTC
TRBV20-1	TRBD2	TRBJ2-7	few	CSARDLAGAPYEQYF	TGCAGTGCTAGAGATCTAGCGGGAGCCCCCTACGAGCAGTACTTC
TRBV7-8	NA	TRBJ2-5	NA	CASSLRLQETQYF	TGTGCCAGCAGCTTGAGACTTCAAGAGACCCAGTACTTC
TRBV20-1	TRBD2	TRBJ2-3	few	CSAKKAGGSTDTQYF	TGCAGTGCCAAGAAGGCGGGAGGCAGCACAGATACGCAGTATTTT
TRBV7-8	NA	TRBJ2-7	many	CASSLEVQYEQYF	TGTGCCAGCAGCTTAGAGGTCCAATACGAGCAGTACTTC
TRBV9	TRBD2	TRBJ2-1	many	CASSQGLAGINEQFF	TGTGCCAGCAGCCAGGGACTAGCGGGGATCAATGAGCAGTTCTTC
TRBV28	TRBD2	TRBJ2-7	many	CASSFPPWTSSYEQYF	TGTGCCAGCAGTTTCCCCCCCTGGACTAGCTCCTACGAGCAGTACTTC
TRBV21-1	NA	TRBJ1-2	NA	CASTVEDSIPNYGYTF	TGTGCCAGCACAGTAGAGGACAGCATCCCTAACTATGGCTACACCTTC
TRBV27	TRBD1	TRBJ2-7	many	CASRPPGQGYEQYF	TGTGCCAGCAGGCCACCGGGACAGGGGTACGAGCAGTACTTC
TRBV14	TRBD2	TRBJ2-1	few	CASSQGRGILYNEQFF	TGTGCCAGCAGCCAGGGGCGGGGGATACTTTACAATGAGCAGTTCTTC
TRBV6-1	NA	TRBJ1-5	few	CASSEALRQINQPQHF	TGTGCCAGCAGTGAAGCGCTACGACAAATCAATCAGCCCCAGCATTTT
TRBV10-3	NA	TRBJ1-6	many	CAISEEGAPSPLHF	TGTGCCATCAGTGAAGAAGGGGCTCCTTCACCCCTCCACTTT
TRBV11-2	TRBD1	TRBJ1-2	NA	CASSHLGQGAWYGYTF	TGTGCCAGCAGCCACCTGGGACAGGGGGCTTGGTATGGCTACACCTTC
TRBV12-3/TRBV12-4	TRBD2	TRBJ2-7	NA	CASSPPLLAGTYEQYF	TGTGCCAGCAGTCCCCCCTTGTTAGCGGGGACCTACGAGCAGTACTTC
TRBV28	NA	TRBJ2-5	many	CASTLGGSETQYF	TGTGCCAGCACCCTCGGGGGATCGGAGACCCAGTACTTC
TRBV4-1	TRBD1	TRBJ1-2	NA	CASSQQTGVSYGYTF	TGCGCCAGCAGCCAACAAACAGGGGTTTCCTATGGCTACACCTTC
TRBV19	NA	TRBJ2-1	few	CASTPTDIDSNEQFF	TGTGCCAGTACCCCAACGGATATTGACTCCAATGAGCAGTTCTTC